Each of the 14 T cell receptor beta chains below was sequenced from the same sample in a study of blood T cell repertoires in COVID-19. Sequencing used immunoSEQ multiplex PCR; TCRdb keeps in-frame clones, though not all of them. The top ten hold 1.5% to 2% of the sample, which has roughly 71,000 clones, more than 80% seen once. Source material: peripheral blood. The receptors come from a man aged 25 to 40 with acute or convalescent COVID-19.

The chain has TRBV4-3 and TRBJ1-2, with TRBD1 matching 10 bases. CDR3 length: 19 residues. The germline CDR1 and CDR2 sequences are LGHNA and YSLEER. Trimming at V came to 2 bases and at J to 3 bases, leaving 15 bases not matched to a gene. CDR3 nucleotide sequence: TGCGCCAGCAGCCAACAAACCGGGACAGGGGCCGGACCGTACTATGGCTACACCTTC. As protein: CASSQQTGTGAGPYYGYTF.

About this clone itself: Other DNA sequences of this sample code for an identical CDR3. The J gene is TRBJ1-3, the V gene TRBV3-1 (or the pseudogene TRBV3-2), with D possibly TRBD1 on 5 matching bases. In germline, CDR1 is LGHDT, CDR2 YNNKEL (reference sequence). The germline V and J ends were trimmed by 0 bases and 4 bases, with 13 bases remaining between them. This CDR3 comprises 16 residues. CDR3 bases: TGTGCCAGCAGCCAAGATCGAGTCGGGGGGGGAAACACCATATATTTT. Amino acids: CASSQDRVGGGNTIYF.

This chain uses TRBV5-6 with TRBJ1-1; 7 positions agree with TRBD1. The CDR3 consists of 15 residues. The V gene end was trimmed by 4 bases and the J gene end by 5 bases; junction bases not matched to a gene: 11. Per germline, CDR1 SGHDT and CDR2 YYEEEE. The CDR3 nucleotides are TGTGCCAGCAGCCCTCTGACAGGGAAGGGGACTGAAGCTTTCTTT. Amino acid sequence: CASSPLTGKGTEAFF. The full variable domain, completed using reference TRBV5-6 and TRBJ1-1, is DAGVTQSPTHLIKTRGQQVTLRCSPKSGHDTVSWYQQALGQGPQFIFQYYEEEERQRGNFPDRFSGHQFPNYSSELNVNALLLGDSALYLCASSPLTGKGTEAFFGQGTRLTVV.

The rearrangement links TRBV5-6 to TRBJ1-6; D not resolved. The ends were cut back, 4 bases at V and 8 bases at J, with 10 bases in the middle. The CDR3 contains 13 residues. CDR1 and CDR2 (germline): SGHDT, YYEEEE. CDR3 in DNA: TGTGCCAGCAGCCGGGAAATTGATTCACCCCTCCACTTT. It is translated as CASSREIDSPLHF.

This clone was seen just once. V gene TRBV13 combines with J gene TRBJ1-6; D is unresolved. Deletions cut 6 bases from V and 0 bases from J, with 6 bases between. Germline V gene lookup returns CDR1 PRHDT and CDR2 FYEKMQ (reference sequence). This CDR3 is built from 14 residues. The CDR3 DNA follows: TGTGCCAGCAGGGGGAGCTCCTATAATTCACCCCTCCACTTT. It codes for CASRGSSYNSPLHF.

This clone appeared once. The chain combines TRBV10-3 with TRBJ2-5; the match to TRBD1 covers 11 bases. Per germline, CDR1 ENHRY and CDR2 SYGVKD. The CDR3 is 18 residues long. V gave up 3 bases and J gave up 4 bases; unmatched junction bases: 13. Here the CDR3 reads CAISEGTGGKGHRETQYF. Written as DNA, the CDR3 is TGTGCCATCAGTGAAGGGACAGGGGGGAAAGGGCATAGAGAGACCCAGTACTTC.

The chain couples TRBV30 to TRBJ1-4; TRBD1 matches 7 bases. CDR3 length: 15 residues. Germline V CDR1 and CDR2: GTSNPN, SVGIG (reference sequence). Unmatched junction bases numbered 9, after V lost 2 bases and J lost 6 bases. The CDR3 nucleotides are TGTGCCTGGAGTCCACAGGGGATTGGAGATGAAAAACTGTTTTTT. This codes for CAWSPQGIGDEKLFF. The whole variable domain, remainder taken from reference TRBV30 and TRBJ1-4, is SQTIHQWPATLVQPVGSPLSLECTVEGTSNPNLYWYRQAAGRGLQLLFYSVGIGQISSEVPQNLSASRPQDRQFILSSKKLLLSDSGFYLCAWSPQGIGDEKLFFGSGTQLSVL.

This chain links TRBV11-2 with TRBJ2-1, with 12 bases lining up with TRBD2. Per the germline V gene, CDR1 is SGHAT and CDR2 is FQNNGV. Germline trimming cut 6 bases from V and 0 bases from J; bases unmatched to any gene: 12. This CDR3 contains 19 residues. The CDR3 reads CASRSGTSGWGSSYNEQFF. The CDR3 DNA sequence: TGTGCCAGCAGGTCTGGGACTAGCGGGTGGGGGAGCTCCTACAATGAGCAGTTCTTC.

The chain carries TRBV5-5 and TRBJ2-1, with D possibly TRBD2 on 5 matching bases. Germline V gene sequence: CDR1 SGHKS, CDR2 YYEKEE (reference sequence). V lost 0 bases, J lost 1 base, and 8 bases lay in between. This CDR3 spans 15 amino acids. This CDR3 is CASSLDTGSYNEQFF. The CDR3 DNA follows: TGTGCCAGCAGCTTGGATACGGGGTCCTACAATGAGCAGTTCTTC.

The genes are TRBV18 and TRBJ1-5; D might be TRBD1 (6 bases). The ends were cut back, 6 bases at V and 7 bases at J, with 19 bases in the middle. This CDR3 region has 15 residues. Germline values: CDR1 KGHSH, CDR2 LQKENI. Written as DNA, the CDR3 is TGTGCCAGCTCCTTAACCCAGGGGCAGGGACAGCCCCAGCATTTT. As protein: CASSLTQGQGQPQHF. Supplemented by reference TRBV18 and TRBJ1-5, the full variable domain reads NAGVMQNPRHLVRRRGQEARLRCSPMKGHSHVYWYRQLPEEGLKFMVYLQKENIIDESGMPKERFSAEFPKEGPSILRIQQVVRGDSAAYFCASSLTQGQGQPQHFGDGTRLSIL.

The chain uses TRBV19 and TRBJ1-5, with unresolved D. V lost 8 bases and J lost 0, with 17 bases in between. In germline, CDR1 is LNHDA, CDR2 SQIVND (reference sequence). The CDR3 covers 16 residues. This CDR3 is CASAYTVMYSNQPQHF. The CDR3 bases are TGTGCCAGTGCCTATACGGTGATGTATAGCAATCAGCCCCAGCATTTT.

This rearrangement joins TRBV18 to TRBJ1-1, with 8 bases matching TRBD1. The CDR3 is 17 amino acids. The germline CDR1 and CDR2 sequences are KGHSH and LQKENI. V lost 2 bases, J lost 5 bases, and 13 bases stayed unmatched. CDR3 amino acids: CASSPKPGQDGNTEAFF. The CDR3 DNA is TGTGCCAGCTCACCAAAACCGGGACAGGACGGGAATACTGAAGCTTTCTTT.

This clone was found a few times. V gene TRBV28 combines with J gene TRBJ1-6; 7 bases are a match to TRBD1. The CDR3 contains 14 residues. Germline loops: CDR1 MDHEN, CDR2 SYDVKM. Trimming cost V 3 bases and J 10 bases; bases outside gene matches: 6. The CDR3 is CASSFRTGRSPLHF. Written as DNA, the CDR3 is TGTGCCAGCAGTTTCCGGACAGGTCGGTCACCCCTCCACTTT.

This clone has only a few counts. The rearrangement uses TRBV5-1 and TRBJ1-2; 8 nucleotides agree with TRBD1. V shed 4 bases, J shed 4 bases, and the junction held 9 bases outside the gene matches. Germline assignment: CDR1 SGHRS and CDR2 YFSETQ. The CDR3 covers 15 residues. Written as DNA, the CDR3 is TGCGCCAGCAGCCCTACCGGGACAGGAAGCTATGGCTACACCTTC. Translation gives CASSPTGTGSYGYTF.